This is a list of T cell receptor beta chains from one sample in a study of PD-1 and CTLA-4 blockade in melanoma. TCRdb keeps only in-frame clones here, not all; method: immunoSEQ multiplex PCR. The sample lists tens of thousands of clones, more than 85% seen once, with 8.5% to 9% in the top ten. The sample in question was CD8+ T cells from peripheral blood, obtained from a patient given anti-PD-1 treatment. These receptors were taken from a human donor with melanoma. CDR3s include the opening cysteine and the closing phenylalanine or tryptophan. A D gene is named only where the DNA matches it firmly. Rows give clone size only sometimes, using once, few, many, or a class for an expanded clone.

V gene	clone size	J gene	D gene	CDR3 protein	CDR3 DNA
TRBV14	.	TRBJ2-5	.	CASSQDYREGYQETQYF	TGTGCCAGCAGCCAAGATTACAGGGAGGGGTACCAAGAGACCCAGTACTTC
TRBV11-2	.	TRBJ2-5	TRBD2	CASSGSWGRLAGQETQYF	TGTGCCAGCAGCGGTAGTTGGGGGCGACTAGCGGGGCAAGAGACCCAGTACTTC
TRBV18	.	TRBJ2-1	TRBD1	CASSPWTGGSYNEQFF	TGTGCCAGCTCACCGTGGACAGGGGGCTCCTACAATGAGCAGTTCTTC
TRBV6-1	.	TRBJ2-1	.	CASSEGKLSLNEQFF	TGTGCCAGCAGTGAAGGAAAGCTATCCCTCAATGAGCAGTTCTTC
TRBV28	.	TRBJ1-1	TRBD1	CASSLVLGQGSRGENTEAFF	TGTGCCAGCAGTTTAGTTTTGGGACAGGGGTCTAGAGGGGAAAACACTGAAGCTTTCTTT
TRBV28	.	TRBJ1-1	.	CASSGGAYTEAFF	TGTGCCAGCAGTGGTGGGGCATACACTGAAGCTTTCTTT
TRBV27	.	TRBJ2-7	.	CASSSHRDAYEQYF	TGTGCCAGCAGTTCCCACAGGGACGCCTACGAGCAGTACTTC
TRBV2	.	TRBJ1-6	.	CASSGGTPHLHF	TGTGCCAGCAGTGGAGGGACCCCCCACCTCCACTTT
TRBV20-1	.	TRBJ2-1	.	CSARTLREQFF	TGCAGTGCTAGAACGCTTCGGGAGCAGTTCTTC
TRBV29-1	.	TRBJ1-2	TRBD1	CSVEGRTGAGYTF	TGCAGCGTTGAAGGGCGGACAGGAGCTGGCTACACCTTC
TRBV24-1	.	TRBJ1-1	.	CATSGGAEAFF	TGTGCCACCAGTGGTGGGGCCGAAGCTTTCTTT
TRBV7-6	.	TRBJ2-7	.	CASSLTDFTYEQYF	TGTGCCAGCAGCTTAACAGATTTCACCTACGAGCAGTACTTC
TRBV30	.	TRBJ1-1	.	CAWSLEGPTEAFF	TGTGCCTGGAGTCTGGAGGGACCCACTGAAGCTTTCTTT
TRBV16	.	TRBJ1-1	.	CASSQSGGSEAFF	TGTGCCAGCAGCCAATCTGGGGGCTCTGAAGCTTTCTTT
TRBV19	.	TRBJ1-1	.	CASSIVWGDTLNTEAFF	TGTGCCAGTAGTATAGTATGGGGTGATACCCTGAACACTGAAGCTTTCTTT
TRBV27	once	TRBJ1-1	TRBD1	CASSLRGREAFF	TGTGCCAGCAGTCTCAGGGGGCGGGAAGCTTTCTTT
TRBV29-1	once	TRBJ1-2	.	CSVRDVSNYGYTF	TGCAGCGTGCGGGACGTATCTAACTATGGCTACACCTTC
TRBV29-1	once	TRBJ1-5	TRBD1	CSVWDSPNQPQHF	TGCAGCGTATGGGACAGCCCCAATCAGCCCCAGCATTTT
TRBV19	.	TRBJ2-7	TRBD2	CASTPGGGLSYEQYF	TGTGCCAGTACTCCTGGGGGGGGTTTGTCCTACGAGCAGTACTTC
TRBV6-5	.	TRBJ2-5	TRBD2	CASSSLAARETQYF	TGTGCCAGCAGTTCACTAGCGGCTCGTGAGACCCAGTACTTC
TRBV12-3/TRBV12-4	.	TRBJ1-1	.	CASSESTEAFF	TGTGCCAGCAGTGAGAGCACTGAAGCTTTCTTT
TRBV19	.	TRBJ2-6	TRBD1	CASSTGTGAGANVLTF	TGTGCCAGTAGTACCGGGACAGGGGCCGGGGCCAACGTCCTGACTTTC
TRBV7-6	.	TRBJ1-5	.	CASSLGSGRNQPQHF	TGTGCCAGCAGCTTAGGCAGCGGTAGGAATCAGCCCCAGCATTTT
TRBV6-4	.	TRBJ2-3	.	CASSDRVTDTQYF	TGTGCCAGCAGTGACAGGGTGACAGATACGCAGTATTTT
TRBV7-2	.	TRBJ1-3	TRBD1	CASSPRQGPSAGNTIYF	TGTGCCAGCAGCCCTAGACAGGGCCCTTCAGCTGGAAACACCATATATTTT
TRBV9	.	TRBJ2-7	TRBD2	CASARDYNYEQYF	TGTGCCAGCGCTCGGGACTATAACTACGAGCAGTACTTC
TRBV6-1	once	TRBJ2-3	.	CASSESMGGQGTDTQYF	TGTGCCAGCAGTGAATCAATGGGGGGCCAAGGGACAGATACGCAGTATTTT
TRBV6-6	.	TRBJ2-1	.	CASSPPGASVNEQFF	TGTGCCAGCAGTCCTCCAGGGGCATCAGTAAATGAGCAGTTCTTC
TRBV3-1/TRBV3-2	.	TRBJ2-1	.	CASSQDSGVDEQFF	TGTGCCAGCAGCCAAGATTCAGGCGTGGATGAGCAGTTCTTC
TRBV2	.	TRBJ1-5	.	CASAGGSSDQPQHF	TGTGCCAGTGCCGGGGGGTCCTCCGATCAGCCCCAGCATTTT
TRBV28	.	TRBJ2-1	.	CASTSFRRSNNEQFF	TGTGCCAGCACCTCTTTCCGGAGATCCAACAATGAGCAGTTCTTC
TRBV6-5	.	TRBJ1-5	.	CASSYSDGKTPQHF	TGTGCCAGCAGTTACTCGGACGGGAAAACGCCCCAGCATTTT
TRBV13	.	TRBJ1-1	TRBD1	CASSLGQGLGDTEAFF	TGTGCCAGCAGCTTAGGACAGGGGCTTGGGGACACTGAAGCTTTCTTT
TRBV18	.	TRBJ2-7	TRBD1	CASSPPQGAHEQYF	TGTGCCAGCTCACCACCACAGGGGGCTCACGAGCAGTACTTC
TRBV7-9	.	TRBJ1-5	.	CASSLLDSNSNQPQHF	TGTGCCAGCAGCCTACTAGACAGCAATAGCAATCAGCCCCAGCATTTT
TRBV24-1	.	TRBJ2-7	.	CATSEETGYEQYF	TGTGCCACCAGTGAGGAAACAGGGTACGAGCAGTACTTC
TRBV9	.	TRBJ2-1	.	CASSVVPDLSNEQFF	TGTGCCAGCAGCGTAGTGCCGGATCTGAGCAATGAGCAGTTCTTC
TRBV27	.	TRBJ1-1	.	CASRDSMNTEAFF	TGTGCCAGCAGGGACAGTATGAACACTGAAGCTTTCTTT
TRBV19	once	TRBJ1-3	.	CASSFAPGPGNTIYF	TGTGCCAGTAGTTTCGCTCCGGGGCCGGGAAACACCATATATTTT
TRBV2	.	TRBJ1-1	.	CASKENTEAFF	TGTGCCAGCAAGGAGAACACTGAAGCTTTCTTT
TRBV2	.	TRBJ2-1	.	CASRSSASNYKHYNEQFF	TGTGCCAGCAGGAGTAGCGCCAGTAACTATAAACATTACAATGAGCAGTTCTTC
TRBV6-5	few	TRBJ2-2	.	CASSYSEGDGGELFF	TGTGCCAGCAGTTACTCGGAGGGGGATGGCGGGGAGCTGTTTTTT
TRBV27	.	TRBJ2-1	.	CASSPTSSRSLYNEQFF	TGTGCCAGCAGTCCGACCTCGTCGCGTAGCCTCTACAATGAGCAGTTCTTC
TRBV7-8	.	TRBJ2-7	TRBD2	CASSLAPLLAGVAQYF	TGTGCCAGCAGCTTAGCCCCCTTACTAGCGGGAGTAGCGCAGTACTTC
TRBV6-4	.	TRBJ1-6	.	CASSESENSPLHF	TGTGCCAGCAGTGAATCAGAGAATTCACCCCTCCACTTT
TRBV7-9	.	TRBJ1-4	.	CASSLARDGEKLFF	TGTGCCAGCAGCTTAGCCCGGGACGGGGAAAAACTGTTTTTT
TRBV5-6	.	TRBJ2-2	.	CASSLALREPGELFF	TGTGCCAGCAGCTTGGCATTAAGGGAGCCCGGGGAGCTGTTTTTT
TRBV15	.	TRBJ1-2	.	CATSRDPPRAPAAAYGYTF	TGTGCCACCAGCAGAGATCCCCCTAGAGCCCCCGCCGCCGCATATGGCTACACCTTC
TRBV5-4	.	TRBJ2-7	.	CASSFDPSYEQYF	TGTGCCAGCAGCTTCGATCCCTCCTACGAGCAGTACTTC
TRBV30	.	TRBJ2-5	TRBD1	CAGQGAGETQYF	TGTGCCGGACAGGGGGCAGGGGAGACCCAGTACTTC
TRBV5-1	once	TRBJ2-5	TRBD1	CASSSSTGALGETQYF	TGCGCCAGCAGCAGCTCTACAGGGGCCCTGGGTGAGACCCAGTACTTC
TRBV4-2	few	TRBJ1-5	TRBD1	CASSQETGDAQPQHF	TGTGCCAGCAGCCAAGAGACAGGGGACGCTCAGCCCCAGCATTTT